Presented here are 22 T cell receptor beta chains from one specimen sequenced in a study (dated by TCRdb to 2014 to 2015). The library was obtained by multiplex PCR. TCRdb names Ion Torrent PGM as the instrument used. For the approximately 20-patient analysis, adaptor-ligated barcode primers were used to amplify TRBV12-4/TRBJ1-2 clonotypes. The raw public reads went through TCRdb reprocessing: fastp at Q25, MiXCR clone calling, in-frame beta chains kept. Records with the same CDR3 protein are collapsed into one entry carrying the most frequent genes and DNA. This sample comprises some 2,000 distinct CDR3 sequences, approximately 18% of them detected only once. Jointly, the top ten make up 27% of the sample. Cells that were CD4+CD25+CD127-/low were isolated as Tregs. The sequenced material came from Tregs sorted from blood. The receptor source for this set is a female donor with breast cancer.

This clonotype is termed medium-sized. It is unclear where the CDR3 begins or ends on the DNA, so no DNA is shown, and the CDR3 is as TCRdb lists it. This chain connects TRBV12-3 or TRBV12-4 to TRBJ1-2; TRBD1, the table's D call, lacks a check against the DNA. The CDR3 is 15 residues long, ends included. CDR3 amino acids: CASSFGPGDGYGYTF.

By frequency in the sample, this clonotype is medium-sized. The V and J genes are TRBV12-3 or TRBV12-4 and TRBJ1-2; D is perhaps TRBD1 (5 bases). Deletions cut 3 bases from V and 4 bases from J, with 9 bases between. CDR3 size: 13 residues. In DNA, the CDR3 is TGTGCCAGCAGTTTTAAGGGGAGCTATGGCTACACCTTC. This translates into CASSFKGSYGYTF.

The J gene is TRBJ1-2, the V gene TRBV12-3 or TRBV12-4; tentative D call: TRBD1 (5 bases). This CDR3 has 15 residues. V lost 2 bases to trimming and J lost 4 bases, with 14 bases between them. Here the CDR3 reads CASSLRKGQVYGYTF. The CDR3 DNA reads as TGTGCCAGCAGTTTACGGAAGGGGCAGGTCTATGGCTACACCTTC.

Concerning this clonotype: It may be a read error: a sequence one base away is much more abundant. V gene TRBV12-3 or TRBV12-4 combines with J gene TRBJ1-2; maybe TRBD1 (5 bases). The CDR3 totals 10 residues. Trimming stripped 11 bases from V and 6 bases from J, with 10 bases between. In DNA form, the CDR3 reads TGTGCCGTGTGGGACGATGGCTACACCTTC. It yields the protein CAVWDDGYTF.

This clonotype is termed medium-sized. The rearrangement joins TRBV12-3 or TRBV12-4 to TRBJ1-2, with no clear D. V was cut by 1 base and J by 5 bases, with 11 bases left in between. The CDR3 covers 14 residues. The CDR3 reads CASSLGRAEYGYTF. The CDR3 nucleotides are TGTGCCAGCAGTTTAGGTAGGGCTGAGTATGGCTACACCTTC.

This clonotype was observed at least ten times. The DNA for the CDR3 is TGTGCCAGCAGCCAAAAGGACAGAAGATATGGCTACACCTTC. It is translated as CASSQKDRRYGYTF. The rearrangement links TRBV12-3 or TRBV12-4 to TRBJ1-2, with D possibly TRBD1 on 6 matching bases. This CDR3 region has 14 residues. V shed 6 bases and J shed 5 bases, with 16 bases lying between them.

This clonotype rates as medium-sized. The chain recombines TRBV12-3 or TRBV12-4 with TRBJ1-2; possibly TRBD1 for D (5 bases). V lost 5 bases, J lost 4 bases, and 14 bases lay in between. The CDR3 is 14 amino acids. DNA of the CDR3: TGTGCCAGCAGTCCCGCCACAGGAGTCTATGGCTACACCTTC. Its translation: CASSPATGVYGYTF.

Details on this clonotype: Sequence at one end of the junction differs from germline and may be a read error. The chain recombines TRBV12-3 or TRBV12-4 with TRBJ1-2; 7 bases agree with TRBD1. CDR3 length equals 14 residues. CDR3 residues: CVSSLGTAVYGYTF. Written as DNA, the CDR3 is TGTGTCAGCAGTTTAGGGACAGCGGTCTACGGCTACACCTTC.

In the case of this clonotype: Since a much larger clone is just one base distant, this may be a read error. The CDR3 loop reads CASDDRGGGGYTF. The CDR3 bases are TGTGCCAGCGATGACAGGGGAGGCGGTGGCTACACCTTC. This chain links TRBV12-3 or TRBV12-4 with TRBJ1-2; 8 nucleotides agree with TRBD1. The junction had 9 bases not matched to a gene; V was cut back by 8 bases and J by 7 bases. This CDR3 comprises 13 residues.

This clonotype turned up a few times. J is TRBJ1-2 and V is TRBV12-3 or TRBV12-4, with D perhaps matching TRBD1 (6 bases). The CDR3 covers 16 residues. V was clipped by 1 base and J by 8 bases, with 20 bases between them. As DNA, the CDR3 is TGTGCCAGCAGTTTAGTGCCAGGGGAAGGGGATTACGGCTACACCTTC. Its translation: CASSLVPGEGDYGYTF.

In its sample, this clonotype is medium-sized (0.01 to 0.1%). The CDR3 sequence: CASSSGAGGYTF. CDR3 bases: TGTGCCAGCAGTTCTGGGGCAGGTGGCTACACCTTC. The chain links TRBV12-3 or TRBV12-4 to TRBJ1-2, with a tentative D call TRBD1 (5 bases). The CDR3 has 12 amino acids. The V and J ends lost 4 bases and 7 bases respectively, with 10 bases between them.

This clonotype is medium-sized within its sample. The chain couples TRBV12-3 or TRBV12-4 to TRBJ1-2, with D unresolved. The CDR3 extends over 15 amino acids. V lost 4 bases and J 0 bases, leaving 12 bases between the germline ends. CDR3 coding DNA: TGTGCCAGCAGTTCGCCACAGTTTACTAACTATGGCTACACCTTC. Protein: CASSSPQFTNYGYTF.

This clonotype rates as medium-sized. The J gene is TRBJ1-2, the V gene TRBV12-3 or TRBV12-4; the D gene is possibly TRBD1 (5 bases). The CDR3 runs to 11 residues. Trimming took off 5 bases at V and 8 bases at J, with 9 bases between the two ends. The DNA for the CDR3 is TGTGCCAGCAGTGGAGGGGTAGGCTACACCTTC. Translated: CASSGGVGYTF.

By sample share, this clonotype is medium-sized. This rearrangement joins TRBV12-3 or TRBV12-4 to TRBJ1-2; 8 positions agree with TRBD1. This CDR3 is built from 14 residues. The trim removed 3 bases at V and 7 bases at J, leaving 7 bases unmatched. CDR3 nucleotide sequence: TGTGCCAGCAGTTTTAAGGGGACAGGCAGTGGCTACACCTTC. Amino acids: CASSFKGTGSGYTF.

This clonotype was seen only a few times. The gene calls are TRBV12-3 or TRBV12-4 and TRBJ1-2; D unresolved. This CDR3 region has 11 residues. The CDR3 DNA reads TGTGTCATTCGAACCGGCACTGGCTACACCTTC. Protein product: CVIRTGTGYTF.

A note on this clonotype: It may be a read error: a sequence one base away is much more abundant. The chain couples TRBV12-3 or TRBV12-4 to TRBJ1-2, with D unclear. The CDR3 is 13 residues long. V was shortened by 7 bases and J by 1 base, with 10 bases between the two germline ends. The CDR3 loop is CASTAVVNYGYTF. In DNA form, the CDR3 reads TGTGCCAGCACAGCTGTAGTTAACTATGGCTACACCTTC.

By share of the sample, this clonotype is medium-sized. The gene calls are TRBV12-3 or TRBV12-4 and TRBJ1-2, with D uncertain. The CDR3 runs to 13 residues. Trimming removed 9 bases from V and 8 bases from J, with 19 bases in between. Here the CDR3 DNA reads TGTGCCAGAACTCCGTGGTTGGCACAGGGCTACACCTTC. Encoded protein: CARTPWLAQGYTF.

This clonotype rates as medium-sized. The CDR3, as DNA: TGTGCCAGCAGAACCCCGGGACAAGGCTACACCTTC. Encoded protein: CASRTPGQGYTF. This rearrangement joins TRBV12-3 or TRBV12-4 to TRBJ1-2; TRBD1 is a possible D gene (6 bases). Trimming left V 6 bases short and J 8 bases short, with 13 bases between. This CDR3 comprises 12 residues.

Worth noting for this clonotype: An end of the junction does not agree with germline; a read error may underlie this. V is TRBV12-3 or TRBV12-4 and J is TRBJ1-2, with no clear D. This CDR3 region has 15 residues. The CDR3 sequence is CVSSLRSEGRFGYTF. For the CDR3, the DNA is TGTGTCAGCAGTTTGAGGTCCGAGGGAAGGTTTGGCTACACCTTC.

Within the sample, this clonotype is medium-sized (0.01 to 0.1%). At one of its ends the junction is not consistent with the germline gene, which may arise from a read error. This chain connects TRBV12-3 or TRBV12-4 to TRBJ1-2; TRBD1 aligns across 7 bases. This CDR3 has 12 amino acids. CDR3 coding DNA: TGTGCCAGCAGTTTTATTACCCGCGGGACAGCGTTC. Its protein product is CASSFITRGTAF.

This clonotype is labeled medium-sized (0.01 to 0.1%). V gene TRBV12-3 or TRBV12-4 combines with J gene TRBJ1-2; D is possibly TRBD1 (6 bases). The length of the CDR3 is 16 residues. Trimming removed 3 bases at V and 7 bases at J, with 21 bases between. The CDR3 nucleotides read TGTGCCAGCAGTTTTAGGGGACATCAACCTTCGAGTGGCTACACCTTC. This encodes CASSFRGHQPSSGYTF.

This clonotype was recorded a few times. A much larger clone is a single base away; this may be a read error. The J gene is TRBJ1-2, the V gene TRBV12-3 or TRBV12-4; no clear D. Trimming removed 8 bases at V and 1 base at J, with 11 bases between. The CDR3 covers 13 residues. CDR3 region: CASGLQINYGYTF. The CDR3 DNA reads as TGTGCCAGCGGCCTCCAGATTAACTATGGCTACACCTTC.